These 24 T cell receptor beta chains were all obtained from the same sample, sequenced in a study of blood T cell repertoires in COVID-19. Data came from immunoSEQ multiplex PCR; TCRdb stores just in-frame clones and leaves some out. The data hold 200,000 to 250,000 clones, with over 80% observed a single time. Sequenced material: PBMCs or T cells enriched from blood (not recorded which). The receptors were gathered from a man in his late teens or twenties with acute COVID-19.

The CDR3 sequence is CASSLDGGRVKETQYF. The CDR3 DNA reads as TGTGCCAGCAGCTTAGACGGGGGGAGGGTAAAAGAGACCCAGTACTTC. The chain recombines TRBV7-2 with TRBJ2-5, with 7 bases identical to TRBD2. Germline V lookup: CDR1 SGHTA, CDR2 FQGNSA. This CDR3 has 16 residues. The J segment lost 3 bases and the V segment lost 1 base, leaving 8 bases of the junction unmatched.

This sequence joins TRBV6-5 and TRBJ2-2, with 9 bases fitting TRBD2. The CDR3 length is 15 residues. CDR1 is MNHEY and CDR2 is SVGAGI in the germline V gene. Trimming at V came to 7 bases and at J to 7 bases, leaving 10 bases not matched to a gene. CDR3 coding DNA: TGTGCCAGCATTCCATCTAGCGGGAATGACGGGGAGCTGTTTTTT. Protein sequence: CASIPSSGNDGELFF.

The chain employs TRBV18 and TRBJ1-6, with D possibly matching TRBD1 (6 bases). V was clipped by 3 bases and J by 6 bases, with 15 bases between them. The CDR3 length is 16 residues. Germline V lookup: CDR1 KGHSH, CDR2 LQKENI. For the CDR3, the DNA is TGTGCCAGCTCACCTCCGTTACAGGGCGCTAATTCACCCCTCCACTTT. Translated, it gives CASSPPLQGANSPLHF.

The rearrangement links TRBV6-5 to TRBJ2-7, with D possibly matching TRBD1 (5 bases). This CDR3 has 14 amino acids. Germline loops: CDR1 MNHEY, CDR2 SVGAGI. The V end lost 2 bases, the J end lost 3 bases, and 11 bases lay between the germline ends. The CDR3 DNA sequence: TGTGCCAGCAGTTACGCAGGGAAGGACTACGAGCAGTACTTC. This sequence encodes CASSYAGKDYEQYF.

This sequence joins TRBV7-8 and TRBJ1-4; TRBD1 might be the D (5 bases). Germline V lookup: CDR1 SGHVS, CDR2 FQNEAQ. The CDR3 has 14 residues. V shed 3 bases and J shed 1 base, with 6 bases lying between them. CDR3 sequence: CASSLGRTNEKLFF. As DNA, the CDR3 is TGTGCCAGCAGCTTGGGGCGAACTAATGAAAAACTGTTTTTT.

V is TRBV10-3 and J is TRBJ2-7; perhaps TRBD1 as D (5 bases). V gave up 0 bases and J gave up 0 bases, with 24 bases separating them. Germline CDR1 reads ENHRY; CDR2 reads SYGVKD. The CDR3 has 20 amino acids. The CDR3 region has the DNA TGTGCCATCAGTGAGTCAGGGGTCGTGCAAGAGGACCACTTCTCCTACGAGCAGTACTTC. It specifies CAISESGVVQEDHFSYEQYF.

The chain has TRBV15 and TRBJ2-7; D might be TRBD1 (5 bases). V was cut by 0 bases and J by 1 base, with 13 bases left in between. The CDR3 sequence is 16 residues long. The germline gives CDR1 LNHNV, CDR2 YYDKDF (reference sequence). The CDR3 is CATSRDVQVLSYEQYF. As DNA, the CDR3 is TGTGCCACCAGCAGAGATGTACAGGTCCTATCCTACGAGCAGTACTTC.

The chain combines TRBV6-1 with TRBJ2-1; D remains unclear. The ends were cut back, 2 bases at V and 6 bases at J, with 5 bases in the middle. The CDR3 is 12 residues long. Germline loops: CDR1 MNHNS, CDR2 SASEGT. CDR3 region: CASSEYGNEQFF. CDR3 sequence (DNA): TGTGCCAGCAGTGAATACGGCAATGAGCAGTTCTTC.

The V call is TRBV11-2, the J call TRBJ2-1; 9 bases align to TRBD1. The CDR3 totals 16 residues. The V gene end was trimmed by 3 bases and the J gene end by 4 bases; junction bases not matched to a gene: 7. Germline V lookup: CDR1 SGHAT, CDR2 FQNNGV. The CDR3 spells CASSFSQGAFYNEQFF. CDR3 DNA: TGTGCCAGCAGCTTTTCACAGGGGGCATTTTACAATGAGCAGTTCTTC. Supplemented by reference TRBV11-2 and TRBJ2-1, the full variable domain reads EAGVAQSPRYKIIEKRQSVAFWCNPISGHATLYWYQQILGQGPKLLIQFQNNGVVDDSQLPKDRFSAERLKGVDSTLKIQPAKLEDSAVYLCASSFSQGAFYNEQFFGPGTRLTVL.

The V gene is TRBV12-5, the J gene TRBJ1-5; unclear D gene. The V gene's germline CDR1 is LGHNT and CDR2 FRNRAP. V was shortened by 4 bases and J by 6 bases, with 16 bases between the two germline ends. CDR3 length: 15 residues. The CDR3: CASGSGIQAGQPQHF. The CDR3 DNA sequence: TGTGCTAGTGGTTCCGGGATCCAGGCGGGTCAGCCCCAGCATTTT.

V usage is TRBV6-5 and J usage is TRBJ2-5, with a weak D call TRBD1 (6 bases). In germline, CDR1 is MNHEY, CDR2 SVGAGI. V lost 5 bases, J lost 5 bases, and 12 bases lay in between. There are 13 residues in the CDR3. The CDR3 sequence: CASSPTGFETQYF. As DNA, the CDR3 is TGTGCCAGCAGTCCAACAGGGTTTGAGACCCAGTACTTC.

The J gene is TRBJ1-1, the V gene TRBV30; D is unresolved. V was trimmed by 2 bases and J by 6 bases, leaving 16 bases between them. CDR3 length: 14 amino acids. The germline V gene has CDR1 GTSNPN and CDR2 SVGIG (reference sequence). The CDR3 coding sequence is TGTGCCTGGAGTCCTTTTGAGGTATTTCCTGAAGCTTTCTTT. The encoded protein is CAWSPFEVFPEAFF.

The table lists this clone with a count of one. The rearrangement uses TRBV24-1 and TRBJ2-5; TRBD2 matches at 7 bases. The V gene end was trimmed by 4 bases and the J gene end by 2 bases; junction bases not matched to a gene: 0. Germline V CDR1 and CDR2: KGHDR, SFDVKD. There are 13 residues in the CDR3. Written as DNA, the CDR3 is TGTGCCACCAGTGAGGGAGGGCAAGAGACCCAGTACTTC. The encoded protein is CATSEGGQETQYF.

This clone was seen more than once but under ten times. The chain couples TRBV4-1 to TRBJ2-7, with 9 bases that match TRBD2. The CDR3 is made up of 15 amino acids. The germline V gene encodes CDR1 MGHRA and CDR2 YSYEKL. The V segment lost 2 bases and the J segment 2 bases; nucleotides outside the gene matches: 4. The CDR3 DNA sequence: TGCGCCAGCAGCCAATTAGCGGGAGATCCCTACGAGCAGTACTTC. The encoded protein is CASSQLAGDPYEQYF.

The chain uses TRBV11-2 and TRBJ2-1; D may be TRBD2 (5 bases). V shed 2 bases and J shed 7 bases, with 15 bases lying between them. There are 15 residues in the CDR3. Looked up from germline, CDR1 is SGHAT and CDR2 is FQNNGV. The DNA for the CDR3 is TGTGCCAGCAGCTTATCCCGCCCGCCGGGGAATGAGCAGTTCTTC. Protein: CASSLSRPPGNEQFF.

CDR3 sequence reads: CASSLSPGPNTEAFF. The CDR3, as DNA: TGTGCCAGCAGTTTAAGCCCAGGGCCGAACACTGAAGCTTTCTTT. V is TRBV27 and J is TRBJ1-1; possible D gene TRBD1, 5 bases. With 2 bases removed from V and 1 base from J, the gap between germline ends came to 11 bases. The CDR3 totals 15 residues. Germline V gene lookup returns CDR1 MNHEY and CDR2 SMNVEV (reference sequence).

V is TRBV5-1 and J is TRBJ2-6, with D possibly TRBD2 on 6 matching bases. V shed 6 bases and J shed 4 bases, with 20 bases lying between them. Germline CDR1 SGHRS, CDR2 YFSETQ. The CDR3 sequence is 17 residues long. As DNA, the CDR3 is TGCGCCAGCACCCTAACGGGGGTAAGGGACGGGGCCAACGTCCTGACTTTC. Protein sequence: CASTLTGVRDGANVLTF.

V gene TRBV3-1 (or the pseudogene TRBV3-2) combines with J gene TRBJ1-1, with D uncertain. This CDR3 spans 14 amino acids. Trimming left V 2 bases short and J 4 bases short, with 11 bases between. The germline gives CDR1 LGHDT, CDR2 YNNKEL (reference sequence). Written as DNA, the CDR3 is TGTGCCAGCAGCCAACCCCCGGGGAGCACTGAAGCTTTCTTT. As protein: CASSQPPGSTEAFF.

The chain recombines TRBV4-3 with TRBJ2-2, with a weak D call TRBD1 (5 bases). Germline V gene lookup returns CDR1 LGHNA and CDR2 YSLEER. Trimming removed 0 bases from V and 3 bases from J, with 26 bases in between. This CDR3 is built from 21 residues. CDR3 loop: CASSQERSHFREGWDTGELFF. In DNA form, the CDR3 reads TGCGCCAGCAGCCAAGAACGGTCACATTTCAGGGAAGGGTGGGACACCGGGGAGCTGTTTTTT.

The chain joins TRBV30 to TRBJ2-1; D is ambiguous. Germline CDR1 GTSNPN, CDR2 SVGIG (reference sequence). The CDR3 sequence is 11 residues long. V was trimmed by 0 bases and J by 8 bases, leaving 5 bases between them. The CDR3 here is CAWSVIDEQFF. Here the CDR3 DNA reads TGTGCCTGGAGTGTGATAGATGAGCAGTTCTTC.

V usage is TRBV10-1 and J usage is TRBJ2-1; D may be TRBD2 (5 bases). The germline CDR1 and CDR2 sequences are WNHNN and SYGVQD (reference sequence). This CDR3 region has 17 residues. Trimming cost V 0 bases and J 0 bases, with 12 bases left between them. DNA for the CDR3: TGCGCCAGCAGTGAGTCGGGTCCGGGGAGCTCCTACAATGAGCAGTTCTTC. Translating it yields CASSESGPGSSYNEQFF.

V usage is TRBV20-1 and J usage is TRBJ1-6; D is possibly TRBD1 (6 bases). V lost 3 bases and J lost 9, with 15 bases in between. The germline V gene has CDR1 DFQATT and CDR2 SNEGSKA (reference sequence). This CDR3 comprises 14 residues. The CDR3 reads CSASAGAGVSPLHF. The CDR3 nucleotides are TGCAGTGCTAGTGCAGGGGCAGGAGTTTCACCCCTCCACTTT.

The V call is TRBV19, the J call TRBJ2-3; TRBD2 matches 11 bases. Germline V lookup: CDR1 LNHDA, CDR2 SQIVND (reference sequence). The CDR3 is made up of 16 amino acids. V trimming: 9 bases; J trimming: 0 bases; junction bases outside the gene matches: 8. The chain's CDR3 is CASRTSGFPSTDTQYF. The CDR3 DNA reads as TGTGCCAGCCGGACTAGCGGGTTCCCTAGCACAGATACGCAGTATTTT.

The chain links TRBV24-1 to TRBJ1-4; D is undetermined. The CDR3 totals 15 residues. CDR1 is KGHDR and CDR2 is SFDVKD in the germline V gene. Trimming took 6 bases from V and 6 from J, leaving 16 bases between them. The CDR3 DNA reads TGTGCCACCAGTCGAGAGGGCGGGAAGGATGAAAAACTGTTTTTT. Protein product: CATSREGGKDEKLFF.